This T cell receptor beta chain was captured in a study of blood T cells in healthy people across ages. The length of the CDR3 is 17 residues. Trimming cost V 0 bases and J 3 bases; bases outside gene matches: 9. The V gene's germline CDR1 is SGDLS and CDR2 YYNGEE. Through a sample-barcoded 5' primer and a J-beta primer mix, a second PCR was run for roughly 6 to 11 cycles. TCRdb fed the 5' RACE reads into MiXCR, producing one record per CDR3 protein. The sample includes hundreds of thousands of distinct CDR3 sequences, around 45% of them seen just once. The J gene is TRBJ2-3, the V gene TRBV9, with TRBD2 matching 8 bases. The TCR was taken from a woman in her fifties or sixties in good health. Sequenced input: blood. The CDR3 DNA sequence: TGTGCCAGCAGCGTAGGGCGTAGCGGGGCGCAAACAGATACGCAGTATTTT. Translation: CASSVGRSGAQTDTQYF.